This T cell receptor (beta chain) was obtained from a study of shared clonotypes between healthy human individuals. Assay: immunoSEQ multiplex PCR; the TCRdb copy retains only in-frame clones and omits some. The data contain over 850,000 clones, around three quarters of them seen just once; the ten biggest clones take up around 0.61%. The sequence came from a man between 18 and 35 years old in good health. Some clones in this sample may be carry-over from other donors' samples. Sequencing input: memory CD4+ T cells from PBMCs. Documented subset: CD45RA-negative fraction.

The CDR3 sequence is CASSLGQAYTEAFF. CDR3 in DNA: TGTGCCAGCAGCTTGGGACAGGCGTACACTGAAGCTTTCTTT. The V gene is TRBV7-2, the J gene TRBJ1-1, with TRBD1 matching over 8 bases. The CDR3 loop spans 14 amino acids. The germline gives CDR1 SGHTA, CDR2 FQGNSA. Unmatched junction bases numbered 3, after V lost 3 bases and J lost 3 bases.